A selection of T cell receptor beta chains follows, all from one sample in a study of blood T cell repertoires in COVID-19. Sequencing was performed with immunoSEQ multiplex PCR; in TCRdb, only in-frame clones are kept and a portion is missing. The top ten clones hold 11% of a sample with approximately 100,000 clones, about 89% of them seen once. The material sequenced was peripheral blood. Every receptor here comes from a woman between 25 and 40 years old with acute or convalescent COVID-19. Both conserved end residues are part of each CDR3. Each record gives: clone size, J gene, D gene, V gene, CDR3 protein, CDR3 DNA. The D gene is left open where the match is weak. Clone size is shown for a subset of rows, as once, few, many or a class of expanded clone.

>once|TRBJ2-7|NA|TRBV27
CASQGLSYEQYF
TGTGCCAGCCAGGGTTTATCCTACGAGCAGTACTTC
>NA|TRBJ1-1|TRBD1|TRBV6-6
CASSSDRETEAFF
TGTGCCAGCAGTTCCGACAGGGAAACTGAAGCTTTCTTT
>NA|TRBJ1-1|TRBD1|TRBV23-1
CASRTGQNTEAFF
TGCGCCAGCCGGACAGGGCAGAACACTGAAGCTTTCTTT
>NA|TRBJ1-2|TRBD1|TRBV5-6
CASSLVRGTGQYGYTF
TGTGCCAGCAGCTTGGTACGGGGGACAGGCCAGTATGGCTACACCTTC
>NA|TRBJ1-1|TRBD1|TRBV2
CASRGQGAGGTEAFF
TGTGCCAGCAGGGGACAGGGGGCTGGAGGGACTGAAGCTTTCTTT
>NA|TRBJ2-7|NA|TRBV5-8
CASSLVGLVVEQYF
TGTGCCAGCAGCTTGGTGGGACTGGTGGTCGAGCAGTACTTC
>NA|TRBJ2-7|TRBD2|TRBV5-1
CASSLAAGGPYEQYF
TGCGCCAGCAGCTTGGCGGCGGGGGGGCCCTACGAGCAGTACTTC
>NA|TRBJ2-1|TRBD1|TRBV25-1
CASSLMRTGTYNEQFF
TGTGCCAGCAGTTTAATGCGGACAGGGACATACAATGAGCAGTTCTTC
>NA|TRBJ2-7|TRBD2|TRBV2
CASRERDVSYEQYF
TGTGCCAGCAGGGAGCGGGACGTCTCCTACGAGCAGTACTTC
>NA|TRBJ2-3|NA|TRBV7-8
CASSLGASTDTQYF
TGTGCCAGCAGCTTAGGTGCGAGCACAGATACGCAGTATTTT
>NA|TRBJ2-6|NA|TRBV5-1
CASSLARGFRSGANVLTF
TGCGCCAGCAGCTTGGCGCGCGGGTTCCGCTCTGGGGCCAACGTCCTGACTTTC
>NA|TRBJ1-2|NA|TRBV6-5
CASIGRPGGYTF
TGTGCCAGCATCGGCCGCCCGGGGGGCTACACCTTC
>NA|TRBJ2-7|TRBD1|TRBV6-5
CASIGQGSYEQYF
TGTGCCAGCATAGGACAGGGCTCCTACGAGCAGTACTTC
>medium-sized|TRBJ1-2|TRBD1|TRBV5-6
CASSLYQGDGYTF
TGTGCCAGCAGCTTGTACCAGGGGGATGGCTACACCTTC
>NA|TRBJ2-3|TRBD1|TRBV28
CASSSTGVPDTQYF
TGTGCCAGCAGTTCGACAGGGGTACCAGATACGCAGTATTTT
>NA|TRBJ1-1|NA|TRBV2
CAARGDTEAFF
TGTGCCGCCAGGGGAGACACTGAAGCTTTCTTT
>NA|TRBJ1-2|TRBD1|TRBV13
CASRPGGADGYTF
TGTGCCAGCAGACCAGGGGGCGCGGATGGCTACACCTTC
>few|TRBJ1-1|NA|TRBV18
CASSRLTGEAFF
TGTGCCAGCTCACGCCTTACAGGTGAAGCTTTCTTT
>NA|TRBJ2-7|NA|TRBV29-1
CSVEAVVGLKSSYEQYF
TGCAGCGTTGAAGCAGTGGTAGGACTTAAGAGCTCCTACGAGCAGTACTTC
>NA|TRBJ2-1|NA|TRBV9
CASSTYNEQFF
TGTGCCAGCAGCACTTACAATGAGCAGTTCTTC
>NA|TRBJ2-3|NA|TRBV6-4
CASRRDFSSTDTQYF
TGTGCCAGCAGGAGGGACTTCTCTAGCACAGATACGCAGTATTTT
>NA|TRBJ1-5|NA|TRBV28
CASSPLNQPQHF
TGTGCCAGCAGCCCTCTAAATCAGCCCCAGCATTTT
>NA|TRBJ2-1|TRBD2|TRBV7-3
CASSLSLAGGSNEQFF
TGTGCCAGCAGCTTAAGTCTAGCGGGGGGAAGCAATGAGCAGTTCTTC
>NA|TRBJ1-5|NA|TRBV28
CASSPLRLTSGNQPQHF
TGTGCCAGCAGTCCTCTACGTTTGACTTCTGGCAATCAGCCCCAGCATTTT
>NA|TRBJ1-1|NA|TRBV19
CASSMMVGRGNTEAFF
TGTGCCAGTAGTATGATGGTCGGCAGGGGGAACACTGAAGCTTTCTTT
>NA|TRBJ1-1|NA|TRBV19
CASNFRGARTEAFF
TGTGCCAGTAATTTTCGGGGGGCGAGGACTGAAGCTTTCTTT
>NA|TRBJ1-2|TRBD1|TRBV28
CASSPPGTGADTF
TGTGCCAGCAGCCCCCCCGGGACAGGGGCGGACACCTTC
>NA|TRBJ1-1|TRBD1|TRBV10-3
CAISESRPGQKTFF
TGTGCCATCAGTGAGTCGAGGCCGGGACAGAAAACTTTCTTT
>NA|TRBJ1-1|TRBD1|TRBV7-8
CASSSPGQGAEAFF
TGTGCCAGCAGCTCTCCGGGACAGGGAGCTGAAGCTTTCTTT
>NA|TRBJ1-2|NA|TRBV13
CASSQQVSEYGYTF
TGTGCCAGCAGCCAACAGGTTTCGGAGTATGGCTACACCTTC
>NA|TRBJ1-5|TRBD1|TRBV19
CASSSNRGEGNQPQHF
TGTGCCAGTAGTTCCAACAGGGGAGAAGGCAATCAGCCCCAGCATTTT
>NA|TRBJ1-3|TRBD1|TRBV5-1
CASSLTPPTGDSGNTIYF
TGCGCCAGCAGCTTGACCCCACCGACAGGGGACTCTGGAAACACCATATATTTT
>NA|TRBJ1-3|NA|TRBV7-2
CASSLSQGGSGNTIYF
TGTGCCAGCAGCTTATCTCAGGGAGGCTCTGGAAACACCATATATTTT
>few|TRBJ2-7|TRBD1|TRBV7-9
CASSPVGQGVAYEQYF
TGTGCCAGCAGCCCAGTCGGTCAGGGGGTAGCCTACGAGCAGTACTTC
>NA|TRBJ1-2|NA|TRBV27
CASSLSPGAHFYGYTF
TGTGCCAGCAGTTTATCGCCGGGAGCCCATTTCTATGGCTACACCTTC
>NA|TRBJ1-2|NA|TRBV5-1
CASSGGTGIDGYTF
TGCGCCAGCAGCGGGGGGACCGGGATCGATGGCTACACCTTC
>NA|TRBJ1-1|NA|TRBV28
CASSRVAENTEAFF
TGTGCCAGCAGTCGCGTAGCCGAGAACACTGAAGCTTTCTTT
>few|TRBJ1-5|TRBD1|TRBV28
CASSSPLGTVNQPQHF
TGTGCCAGCAGTTCACCCCTAGGGACAGTTAATCAGCCCCAGCATTTT
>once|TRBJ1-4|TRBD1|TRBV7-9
CASSFDRANEKLFF
TGTGCCAGCAGCTTCGACAGGGCCAACGAAAAACTGTTTTTT
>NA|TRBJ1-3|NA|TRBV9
CASGQGGDGNTIYF
TGTGCCAGCGGGCAGGGAGGTGATGGAAACACCATATATTTT
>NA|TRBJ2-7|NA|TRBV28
CASSFKLGPSYEQYF
TGTGCCAGCAGTTTCAAGCTTGGGCCTTCCTACGAGCAGTACTTC